The entry that follows covers one TCR beta chain sequence. The data belong to a study of T cell responses to AZD1222 COVID-19 vaccine. This CDR3 region has 13 residues. Deletions cut 3 bases from V and 3 bases from J, with 8 bases between. CDR1 is MNHEY, CDR2 SMNVEV, per germline (reference sequence). Clones were sequenced by immunoSEQ multiplex PCR, and TCRdb holds only the in-frame ones, with some missing. The table records 110,000 or so clones, about 88% of them present only once. The source material was peripheral blood, sampled 28 days after the second AZD1222 dose. The chain links TRBV27 to TRBJ1-1, with unresolved D. This TCR came from an adult who received the AZD1222 COVID-19 vaccine. CDR3 protein: CASSFIRHTEAFF. CDR3 nucleotide sequence: TGTGCCAGCAGTTTTATCAGGCACACTGAAGCTTTCTTT.